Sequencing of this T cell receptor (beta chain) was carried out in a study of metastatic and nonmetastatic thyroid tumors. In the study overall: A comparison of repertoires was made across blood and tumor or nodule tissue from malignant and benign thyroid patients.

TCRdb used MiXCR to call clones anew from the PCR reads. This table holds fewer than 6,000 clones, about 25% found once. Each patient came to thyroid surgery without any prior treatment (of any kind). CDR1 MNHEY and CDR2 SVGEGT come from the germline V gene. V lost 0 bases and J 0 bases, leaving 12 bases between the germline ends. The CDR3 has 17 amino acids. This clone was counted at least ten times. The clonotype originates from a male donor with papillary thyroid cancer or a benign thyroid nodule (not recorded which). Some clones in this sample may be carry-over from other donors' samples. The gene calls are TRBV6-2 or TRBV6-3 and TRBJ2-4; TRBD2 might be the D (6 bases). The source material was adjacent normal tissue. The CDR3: CASSYSYSGLAKNIQYF. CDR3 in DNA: TGTGCCAGCAGTTACTCCTACTCGGGACTAGCCAAAAACATTCAGTACTTC.